These T cell receptor beta chains were read from a single sample in a study of CD8 T cells in Susac syndrome. Via MiXCR, TCRdb re-called the immunoSEQ multiplex PCR reads, giving one row per CDR3 protein. The repertoire has over 100,000 distinct CDR3 sequences, just under 95% of them found once; the top ten carry about 0.12%. What was sequenced was CD8+ T cells from PBMCs. These receptors all stem from a human donor in good health. Both conserved end residues are part of each CDR3. A D gene is named only where the DNA matches it firmly. Not all rows give a size; the values are once, few, many and, for expanded clones, a class.

v_call: TRBV6-5; j_call: TRBJ1-1; clone_size: .; d_call: .; cdr3_nt: TGTGCCAGCAGTTACTCGGAACCCATGAACACTGAAGCTTTCTTT; cdr3_aa: CASSYSEPMNTEAFF
v_call: TRBV18; j_call: TRBJ2-7; clone_size: .; d_call: TRBD1; cdr3_nt: TGTGCCAGCTCACGGGACAGCATGTACGAGCAGTACTTC; cdr3_aa: CASSRDSMYEQYF
v_call: TRBV2; j_call: TRBJ1-2; clone_size: .; d_call: .; cdr3_nt: TGTGCCAGCAGTTACCGGACAGCCGGATATAACTATGGCTACACCTTC; cdr3_aa: CASSYRTAGYNYGYTF
v_call: TRBV7-9; j_call: TRBJ2-7; clone_size: .; d_call: .; cdr3_nt: TGTGCCAGCACCCCCGGGGCGGGGAAGGCCTACGAGCAGTACTTC; cdr3_aa: CASTPGAGKAYEQYF
v_call: TRBV19; j_call: TRBJ1-2; clone_size: .; d_call: .; cdr3_nt: TGTGCCAGTAGTATCGGGACGGTCTATGGCTACACCTTC; cdr3_aa: CASSIGTVYGYTF
v_call: TRBV7-3; j_call: TRBJ2-7; clone_size: .; d_call: .; cdr3_nt: TGTGCCAGCAGCTTAAATTTCGGTGCGGGAGAGCAGTACTTC; cdr3_aa: CASSLNFGAGEQYF
v_call: TRBV5-1; j_call: TRBJ2-3; clone_size: .; d_call: .; cdr3_nt: TGCGCCAGCAGCTTGGCAGGGATGGGCACAGATACGCAGTATTTT; cdr3_aa: CASSLAGMGTDTQYF
v_call: TRBV9; j_call: TRBJ1-2; clone_size: .; d_call: .; cdr3_nt: TGTGCCAGCAGCGTTGCCAGGGAGCTCGATGGCTACACCTTC; cdr3_aa: CASSVARELDGYTF
v_call: TRBV7-9; j_call: TRBJ2-1; clone_size: once; d_call: .; cdr3_nt: TGTGCCAGCACCCCTCTGGGCCCTCAAAGCTCCTACAATGAGCAGTTCTTC; cdr3_aa: CASTPLGPQSSYNEQFF
v_call: TRBV6-6; j_call: TRBJ2-7; clone_size: .; d_call: .; cdr3_nt: TGTGCCAGCAATCTCGGGGGAAAGGCTAACGAGCAGTACTTC; cdr3_aa: CASNLGGKANEQYF
v_call: TRBV5-6; j_call: TRBJ2-5; clone_size: .; d_call: TRBD2; cdr3_nt: TGTGCCAGCAGCTGGATAGCGGGGGTCCCAGAGACCCAGTACTTC; cdr3_aa: CASSWIAGVPETQYF
v_call: TRBV6-5; j_call: TRBJ1-4; clone_size: .; d_call: .; cdr3_nt: TGTGCCAGCAGTTACGTCGGCCTAACGCCGGAAAAACTGTTTTTT; cdr3_aa: CASSYVGLTPEKLFF
v_call: TRBV4-3; j_call: TRBJ2-7; clone_size: .; d_call: TRBD2; cdr3_nt: TGCGCCAGCAGCCAAGATCTCGGGGGGGTAAAGTACTTC; cdr3_aa: CASSQDLGGVKYF
v_call: TRBV6-2/TRBV6-3; j_call: TRBJ1-1; clone_size: once; d_call: .; cdr3_nt: TGTGCCAGCAGTCCCCGTGTTGGGGGGAACACTGAAGCTTTCTTT; cdr3_aa: CASSPRVGGNTEAFF
v_call: TRBV6-5; j_call: TRBJ2-7; clone_size: .; d_call: .; cdr3_nt: TGTGCCAGCAGTTATACGTCCTGGTCCTACGAGCAGTACTTC; cdr3_aa: CASSYTSWSYEQYF
v_call: TRBV9; j_call: TRBJ2-7; clone_size: .; d_call: .; cdr3_nt: TGTGCCAGCAGCGTATCCGGCTACCCCTACGAGCAGTACTTC; cdr3_aa: CASSVSGYPYEQYF
v_call: TRBV13; j_call: TRBJ1-1; clone_size: once; d_call: .; cdr3_nt: TGTGCCAGCAGCTTAGATCCGAACACTGAAGCTTTCTTT; cdr3_aa: CASSLDPNTEAFF
v_call: TRBV4-3; j_call: TRBJ1-1; clone_size: .; d_call: .; cdr3_nt: TGCGCCAGCAGCCAAGAGACAGAATTTGAAGCTTTCTTT; cdr3_aa: CASSQETEFEAFF
v_call: TRBV29-1; j_call: TRBJ2-2; clone_size: once; d_call: .; cdr3_nt: TGCAGCGTTGTGGGGCCCAGGACCGGGGAGCTGTTTTTT; cdr3_aa: CSVVGPRTGELFF
v_call: TRBV10-3; j_call: TRBJ2-1; clone_size: .; d_call: TRBD2; cdr3_nt: TGTGCCATCAGTGAGGCCCTAGCGGGAAGCAACAATGAGCAGTTCTTC; cdr3_aa: CAISEALAGSNNEQFF
v_call: TRBV7-9; j_call: TRBJ2-7; clone_size: .; d_call: .; cdr3_nt: TGTGCCAGCACCCTCCGGGATTCCTACGAGCAGTACTTC; cdr3_aa: CASTLRDSYEQYF
v_call: TRBV9; j_call: TRBJ2-3; clone_size: once; d_call: TRBD2; cdr3_nt: TGTGCCAGCAGCGTAGCTCGAGCGGGGGGCATCTTTACAGATACGCAGTATTTT; cdr3_aa: CASSVARAGGIFTDTQYF